The table lists the clone carrying this T cell receptor beta chain with a few counts. Antigen specificity is unknown. These data belong to a study of response to subunit inactivated influenza vaccine. Study observations and caveats: Authors suggested seasonal influenza vaccinations each recruit few new T cells.

TCRdb used MiXCR to reprocess the RT-PCR reads, holding one entry per CDR3 protein. The sample yields roughly 180,000 distinct CDR3 sequences, about a tenth seen once. V lost 4 bases and J lost 1; bases outside the gene matches: 5. This CDR3 has 16 residues. Looked up from germline, CDR1 is LGHDT and CDR2 is YNNKEL (reference sequence). The source of this sequence is a man aged 50 to 60 who received an inactivated influenza vaccine. Sequenced here: non-naive T cells sorted from PBMCs, sampled on the day of vaccination. The chain joins TRBV3-1 to TRBJ1-5, with TRBD1 matching 9 bases. The CDR3 DNA reads as TGTGCCAGCAGCCCTGGGACAGGGTGGAGCAATCAGCCCCAGCATTTT. It yields the protein CASSPGTGWSNQPQHF.